The entry that follows covers one T cell receptor beta chain sequence. This clonotype occurred a few times. Its antigen is still unknown. Qualities for individual bases were not recorded, and no much larger clone is one base off. The method behind the library was RACE. Sequencing took place on a NextSeq 500. During library preparation, unique molecular identifiers were attached to individual cDNA molecules so that TCRs could be counted quantitatively and reproducibly. Both TCR alpha and TCR beta chains were sequenced from each blood RNA sample. On the authors' methods: A median of about 89,000 TCRs per sample was observed, with a range of about 23,224 to 690,600. The Decombinator software suite was used to annotate V, J and CDR3 in the TCR reads. For the PS versus PT1 abundance plots, all samples were subsampled to the same number of TCRs (28,000). Expanded TCRs were defined as absent before sensitization and observed at least eight times at the 2-week time point. TCRdb trimmed the raw reads at Q25, called clones with MiXCR and kept productive beta chains. Here each entry gathers all rows of one CDR3 protein and keeps the most common genes and DNA. TCRdb's processing, not the authors', yielded these V and J calls. Here the sample has some 170,000 distinct CDR3 sequences; approximately 20% occur a single time. Together, the top ten hold under 7.5% of the sample.

The data are from a study of human T cells and chemical hapten exposure (dated by TCRdb to 2020 to 2022). Background on the whole study: For sensitization, 2% DPC in acetone was applied to a roughly 2 cm by roughly 2 cm area of upper inner arm skin. Peripheral blood TCR repertoire changes were tracked in vivo in alopecia patients during primary and secondary sensitization to the hapten diphenylcyclopropenone (DPC). Alopecia areata with under or over 50% scalp involvement, alopecia totalis and alopecia universalis were represented in the patient cohort, which was mostly female. Patient blood was sampled pre-sensitization (week 0) and at 2, 6 and about 24 weeks after DPC sensitization. For TCR sequencing, blood came from 25 to 35 alopecia patients at anywhere from one to four time points (pre-sensitization, 2, 6 and 24 weeks). Throughout the study period of around 24 weeks, patients also received therapeutic DPC doses to the scalp every week. Libraries were pooled for sequencing, and variation in per-sample TCR yields was attributed mainly to small differences in library volumes within the pool. Patch testing was performed on the upper back with Finn chambers containing 0.01% DPC, and the patch tests were scored after 6 days according to International Contact Dermatitis Research Group standards.

V and J lose 3 bases and 0 bases, and a span of 9 bases separates them. Looking up the germline V gene (reference sequence) yields CDR1 DFQATT and CDR2 SNEGSKA. Inclusive of the bounding cysteine and phenylalanine, the CDR3 is 14 residues long. Only CDR3 DNA remains: 42 bases, in frame from the first base. Overall study results and their limits: Repeated subsampling changed both the strength of the expansion versus patch-test correlation and the threshold at which the correlation became significant. DPC sensitization did not change the number of TCRs with a frequency above 1 in 1000, and there was no evidence of changes in global repertoire structure. Because every patient had alopecia, a presumed autoimmune disease, the patients' immune response might differ from that of healthy individuals. Patch test score was positively correlated with the number of PT1 expanded TCRs, with significance at thresholds 8, 16 and 32 but not at 4. Compared with pre-sensitization or healthy control sets, expanded TCRs formed significantly more large CDR3 similarity clusters, which is consistent with antigen-driven responses.

The time point label, as the study defines it: patch test 1, 2 weeks after DPC sensitization. The sample's treatment or condition, from its label and the paper: therapeutic diphenylcyclopropenone sensitization with weekly scalp DPC. Blood at each patch-test visit was drawn before the patch test was applied. Patients were considered eligible if aged 18 to 70, diagnosed with alopecia and deemed suitable for DPC therapy, and patients were excluded if pregnant. Total RNA was isolated from unfractionated whole blood collected in Tempus Blood RNA tubes. Sample: whole blood, taken in connection with sensitization to the hapten diphenylcyclopropenone (DPC). The chain joins TRBV20-1 to TRBJ2-1; the D gene cannot be resolved reliably. This TCR came from a woman in her forties or fifties with alopecia areata. Some clones in this sample may be carry-over from other donors' samples. The CDR3 amino acid sequence is: CSASRRSSYNEQFF. The nucleotide sequence is given as TGCAGTGCTAGTAGGCGGAGCTCCTACAATGAGCAGTTCTTC.